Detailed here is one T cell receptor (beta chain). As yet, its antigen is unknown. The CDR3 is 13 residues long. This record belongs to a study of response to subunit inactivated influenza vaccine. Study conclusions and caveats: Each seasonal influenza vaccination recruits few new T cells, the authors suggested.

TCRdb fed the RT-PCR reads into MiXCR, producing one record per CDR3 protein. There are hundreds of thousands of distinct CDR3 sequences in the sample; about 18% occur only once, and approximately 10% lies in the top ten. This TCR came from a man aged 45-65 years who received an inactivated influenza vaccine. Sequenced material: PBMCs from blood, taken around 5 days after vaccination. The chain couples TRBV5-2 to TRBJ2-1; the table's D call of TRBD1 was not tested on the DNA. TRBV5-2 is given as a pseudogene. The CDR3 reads CAMGPGSLCEQFF. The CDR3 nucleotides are TGTGCCATGGGCCCCGGGAGCCTCTGTGAGCAGTTCTTC.